This T cell receptor (beta chain) was sequenced during a study of Ad26.COV2.S vaccination and SARS-CoV-2 variants. Treatment defined: some 20 received Ad26.COV2.S at low or high dose, single or two shots; several received placebo; per-sample allocation not given. Day 63 after the first vaccine or placebo injection was the time point for sampling. J was trimmed by 1 base and V by 4 bases; bases with no gene match: 4. The CDR3 spans 15 residues. Germline values: CDR1 SGHTA, CDR2 FQGNSA. Here immunoSEQ multiplex PCR was the method, and the copy in TCRdb shows in-frame clones only, minus some. Altogether 300,000 to 400,000 clones are present, around nine tenths being singletons, with the ten largest covering approximately 12%.

This sample comprised peripheral blood, obtained in a trial of Ad26.COV2.S vaccine versus placebo. The rearrangement links TRBV7-2 to TRBJ2-7, with 10 bases identical to TRBD2. The sequence was obtained from a person between 18 and 59 years old who received the Ad26.COV2.S COVID-19 vaccine or a placebo. Written as DNA, the CDR3 is TGTGCCAGCAGCTCCGGACTAGCGGCTTCCTACGAGCAGTACTTC. This sequence encodes CASSSGLAASYEQYF.